The T cell receptor (beta chain) under discussion was sequenced for a study of blood T cell repertoires in COVID-19 (dated by TCRdb to about 2020). Broadly, across the study: The collaborator samples originated in the United States, Italy and Spain and spanned the acute and convalescent phases of COVID-19. Where HLA class I and class II types were available, the types were taken from metadata supplied by the sample provider, not from assay-based typing. The dataset comprised deeply sampled blood TCRbeta repertoires from subjects exposed to, actively infected with, or recovered from COVID-19. The repertoires were released in a freely available public database intended as a resource for research on the immune response to SARS-CoV-2. A de-identified subject ID, COVID-19 status, age in years and sex were almost always included in the sample metadata. The samples were drawn from two sources: the first 160 participants of the ongoing ImmuneRACE study, and 1,000 to 1,500 subjects contributed by 6 global collaborators. The prospective study material was composed of cDNA or gDNA derived from T cells, B-cell-depleted T cells, or PBMCs. Study-wide findings and limitations: The amount of clinical and demographic metadata varied by source and participant and was provided uncurated.

Participants in the prospective study were enrolled through a virtual design, were aged about 18 to 100 years, and lived in 20 to 30 United States geographic areas. To assign participants to cohorts, the prospective study relied on clinical history that participants themselves reported in a screening survey and a study questionnaire. Exposed participants had been in contact, within 2 weeks of entering the study, with a person who had a PCR-confirmed or clinician-diagnosed case of COVID-19. Each participant in the prospective study had whole blood, serum and a nasopharyngeal or oropharyngeal swab collected by mobile phlebotomists. Participants in the prospective study had the option to provide additional blood draws and questionnaires over an approximately 2-month period. Blood samples from the prospective study were shipped frozen or at room temperature prior to DNA extraction. TCRbeta CDR3 regions were amplified from genomic DNA by means of the immunoSEQ Assay, a bias-controlled multiplex PCR. In the authors' own workflow: The number of nucleated cells in each sample was estimated from the amplification of reference gene primers within the assay. To quantify the absolute abundance of each unique TCRbeta CDR3 rearrangement, sequence reads were collapsed and filtered. Productive Simpson clonality was computed per sample as the square root of Simpson's diversity index over productive rearrangements. In its TCRdb copy, this immuneACCESS table keeps in-frame sequences only and misses some clones. Where compared with another copy, unresolved V genes explain less than half of these, and the others have no known cause. The V and J calls and clone size come from that table; D and trimming were worked out from the DNA. In all, the sample holds 350,000 or so clones, and about 90% of those were seen once. Together, the top ten hold 1% of the sample.

Concerning this clone itself: The antigen this receptor binds is unknown. One base away there is no much larger clone; base qualities are not given.

The TCR sequence derives from a woman aged 25 to 39 who had been exposed to COVID-19. The sample comprised PBMCs or T cells enriched from blood (not recorded which).

This receptor carries the CDR3 CASSITSGVVGEKLFF. The DNA reads as follows: TGTGCCAGCAGCATAACCTCAGGGGTGGTCGGTGAAAAACTGTTTTTT. The rearrangement combines TRBV11-2 with TRBJ1-4; D gene: possibly TRBD1, on 6 matching bases. Trimming removed 5 bases from V and 7 bases from J, leaving 20 bases between the germline ends. CDR1 and CDR2, per the germline V gene, are SGHAT and FQNNGV. The CDR3 runs 16 amino acids, cysteine and phenylalanine included. Just the 48-base CDR3 DNA is kept, in frame starting at base 1.